The 12 T cell receptor beta chains below were found in one sample sequenced in a study of T-cell reconstitution after alpha-beta-depleted transplantation in children. The TCRbeta library was prepared with unique molecular identifiers. TCRdb passed the PCR reads through MiXCR, listing each CDR3 protein once. The sample has 450,000 to 700,000 distinct CDR3 sequences, roughly 27% seen once. The sample was PBMCs, taken before TCRalphabeta/CD19-depleted stem cell transplant. The receptors come from a boy in the first two years of life with Wiskott-Aldrich syndrome, due to receive a stem cell transplant.

This clonotype was found a few times. This chain links TRBV7-2 with TRBJ2-3, with 9 bases lining up with TRBD2. J was trimmed by 2 bases and V by 4 bases; bases with no gene match: 7. The CDR3 is 16 amino acids. The germline V gene encodes CDR1 SGHTA and CDR2 FQGNSA. The CDR3 is CASSSQSGRITDTQYF. DNA for the CDR3: TGTGCCAGCAGCTCCCAAAGCGGGAGGATCACAGATACGCAGTATTTT.

This clonotype was detected many times. This chain links TRBV5-1 with TRBJ1-6, with a weak D call TRBD1 (5 bases). The CDR3 is made up of 16 amino acids. CDR1 is SGHRS and CDR2 is YFSETQ in the germline V gene. The V end was cut by 5 bases, the J end by 10 bases, with 22 bases between. The CDR3 reads CASRRESAGRWSPLHF. CDR3 in DNA: TGCGCCAGCAGACGAGAATCAGCGGGACGTTGGTCACCCCTCCACTTT.

This clonotype was picked up a small number of times. The rearrangement uses TRBV29-1 and TRBJ1-1, with 7 bases matching TRBD1. The V gene's germline CDR1 is SQVTM and CDR2 ANQGSEA. The trim removed 0 bases at V and 0 bases at J, leaving 19 bases unmatched. The CDR3 sequence is 20 residues long. The chain's CDR3 is CSVEDPREGRGTTMNTEAFF. Written as DNA, the CDR3 is TGCAGCGTTGAAGATCCCCGGGAGGGCAGGGGGACTACAATGAACACTGAAGCTTTCTTT.

The chain links TRBV20-1 to TRBJ2-6; D unresolved. Germline V lookup: CDR1 DFQATT, CDR2 SNEGSKA (reference sequence). V lost 6 bases to trimming and J lost 0 bases, with 12 bases between them. The CDR3 has 15 amino acids. CDR3 amino acids: CSAPPVPSGANVLTF. The CDR3 nucleotides are TGCAGTGCACCCCCAGTGCCCTCTGGGGCCAACGTCCTGACTTTC.

This clonotype came up a few times. The chain is built from TRBV6-5 and TRBJ1-2; D not certain. Germline V CDR1 and CDR2: MNHEY, SVGAGI. Trimming removed 5 bases at V and 4 bases at J, with 11 bases between. CDR3 size: 13 residues. This chain's CDR3 is CASSLQPRYGYTF. CDR3 sequence (DNA): TGTGCCAGCAGTCTACAGCCCCGCTATGGCTACACCTTC.

The chain links TRBV29-1 to TRBJ2-5; 7 bases line up with TRBD1. CDR1 is SQVTM, CDR2 ANQGSEA, per germline. The CDR3 runs to 14 residues. The ends lost 7 bases at V and 2 bases at J; junction bases unmatched: 10. CDR3 residues: CSASAGTAQETQYF. CDR3 nucleotide sequence: TGCAGCGCCTCGGCAGGGACAGCTCAAGAGACCCAGTACTTC.

The CDR3 region has the DNA TGCAGTGCTAGAGATCCCAGGCCAAGGGTTGTGTTTTTT. Translation gives CSARDPRPRVVFF. The rearrangement links TRBV20-1 to TRBJ1-4; D is ambiguous. V lost 0 bases, J lost 15 bases, and 17 bases lay in between. Germline V gene lookup returns CDR1 DFQATT and CDR2 SNEGSKA (reference sequence). This CDR3 is built from 13 residues.

The chain links TRBV5-1 to TRBJ2-3, with a weak D call TRBD2 (6 bases). CDR1 SGHRS and CDR2 YFSETQ come from the germline V gene. V lost 2 bases and J lost 5, with 12 bases in between. The CDR3 has 14 amino acids. The CDR3 coding sequence is TGCGCCAGCAGCTTTAGCGGAGGGGAAGATACGCAGTATTTT. Translating it yields CASSFSGGEDTQYF.

The chain carries TRBV27 and TRBJ1-5, with a tentative D call TRBD1 (5 bases). With 4 bases removed from V and 4 bases from J, the gap between germline ends came to 11 bases. Germline V lookup: CDR1 MNHEY, CDR2 SMNVEV (reference sequence). CDR3 length: 14 amino acids. CDR3 region: CASSSPGLNQPQHF. The CDR3 DNA sequence: TGTGCCAGCAGTTCTCCAGGGTTGAATCAGCCCCAGCATTTT.

This rearrangement joins TRBV20-1 to TRBJ2-3, with 7 bases aligning to TRBD2. With V trimmed by 7 bases and J by 2 bases, 9 bases remained unmatched. The CDR3 contains 14 residues. Germline CDR1 reads DFQATT; CDR2 reads SNEGSKA (reference sequence). In nucleotides, the CDR3 is TGCAGTGTTCAGCGGGGCGGGGACACAGATACGCAGTATTTT. This translates into CSVQRGGDTDTQYF.

The V call is TRBV30, the J call TRBJ1-5; 11 positions match TRBD1. From germline, CDR1 is GTSNPN and CDR2 SVGIG (reference sequence). V gave up 0 bases and J gave up 5 bases; unmatched junction bases: 0. This CDR3 spans 14 amino acids. In nucleotides, the CDR3 is TGTGCCTGGAGTGTGGGACAGGGGGATCAGCCCCAGCATTTT. Residues: CAWSVGQGDQPQHF.

The chain couples TRBV5-1 to TRBJ2-1; a weak D match, TRBD1 (7 bases). CDR1 is SGHRS, CDR2 YFSETQ, per germline. The ends were cut back, 3 bases at V and 5 bases at J, with 12 bases in the middle. The length of the CDR3 is 14 residues. In DNA form, the CDR3 reads TGCGCCAGCAGCTGGGGGGACAGAGACAATGAGCAGTTCTTC. Its translation is CASSWGDRDNEQFF.